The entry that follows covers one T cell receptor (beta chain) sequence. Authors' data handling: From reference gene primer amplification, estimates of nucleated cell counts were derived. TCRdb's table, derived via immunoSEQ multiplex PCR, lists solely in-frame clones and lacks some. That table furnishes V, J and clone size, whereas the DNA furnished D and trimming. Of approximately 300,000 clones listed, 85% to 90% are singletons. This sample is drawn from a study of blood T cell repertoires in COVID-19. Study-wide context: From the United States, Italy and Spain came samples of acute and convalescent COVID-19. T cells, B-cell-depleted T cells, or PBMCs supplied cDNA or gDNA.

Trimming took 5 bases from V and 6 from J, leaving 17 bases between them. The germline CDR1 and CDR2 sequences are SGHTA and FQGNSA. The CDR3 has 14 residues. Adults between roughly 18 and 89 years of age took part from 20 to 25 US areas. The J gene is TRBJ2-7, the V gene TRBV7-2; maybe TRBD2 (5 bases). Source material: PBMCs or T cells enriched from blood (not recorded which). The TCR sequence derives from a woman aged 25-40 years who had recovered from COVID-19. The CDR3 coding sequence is TGTGCCAGCAGCCCCTTAGTAGTACGGGGCGAGCAGTACTTC. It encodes CASSPLVVRGEQYF.